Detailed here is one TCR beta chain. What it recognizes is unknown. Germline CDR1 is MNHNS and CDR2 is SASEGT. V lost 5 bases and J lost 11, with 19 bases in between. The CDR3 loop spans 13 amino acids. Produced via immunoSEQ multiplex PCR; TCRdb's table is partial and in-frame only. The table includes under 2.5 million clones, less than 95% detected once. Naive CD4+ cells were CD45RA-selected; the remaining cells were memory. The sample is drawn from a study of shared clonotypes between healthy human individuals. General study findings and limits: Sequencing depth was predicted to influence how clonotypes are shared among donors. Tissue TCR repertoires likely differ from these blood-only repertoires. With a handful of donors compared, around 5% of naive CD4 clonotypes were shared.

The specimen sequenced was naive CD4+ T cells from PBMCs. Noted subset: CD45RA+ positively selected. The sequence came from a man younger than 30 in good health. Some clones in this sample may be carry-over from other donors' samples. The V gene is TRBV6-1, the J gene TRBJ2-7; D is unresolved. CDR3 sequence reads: CASSPRATHGEYF. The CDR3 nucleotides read TGTGCCAGCAGTCCGCGTGCGACCCACGGCGAGTACTTC.